The 11 T cell receptor beta chains presented below share a single source sample, sequenced in a study of cytomegalovirus exposure and HLA in healthy donors. With 60 Vbeta and 13 Jbeta primers, the PCR was carried out. The data were produced by immunoSEQ multiplex PCR, yet TCRdb's version contains in-frame clones alone and is incomplete. Of under 200,000 clones in the sample, roughly four fifths were seen once. Source material: PBMCs. Receptors were obtained from a man younger than 30 in good health and CMV-seronegative.

This clone appeared a few times. This sample also contains other DNA sequences that code for the same CDR3. The rearrangement links TRBV4-3 to TRBJ2-6; a weak D match, TRBD2 (5 bases). The CDR3 has 16 residues. Germline V gives CDR1 LGHNA, CDR2 YSLEER. The V end lost 0 bases, the J end lost 0 bases, and 6 bases lay between the germline ends. The CDR3 loop is CASSQDRGSGANVLTF. The CDR3 region has the DNA TGCGCCAGCAGCCAAGATCGGGGCTCTGGGGCCAACGTCCTGACTTTC.

The chain has TRBV6-1 and TRBJ2-7; 10 nucleotides agree with TRBD2. The germline gives CDR1 MNHNS, CDR2 SASEGT. The V and J ends lost 10 bases and 2 bases, in that order; junction bases with no gene match: 2. CDR3 length equals 12 residues. CDR3 DNA: TGTGCCATTGGGACTAGCGCCTACGAGCAGTACTTC. Translated, it gives CAIGTSAYEQYF.

This sequence joins TRBV6-1 and TRBJ2-5; 12 bases agree with TRBD2. CDR1 and CDR2 (germline): MNHNS, SASEGT. J lost 8 bases, V lost 3 bases, and 4 bases had no gene match. The length of the CDR3 is 14 residues. Here the CDR3 DNA reads TGTGCCAGCAGTGATGAGACTAGCGGGAGTACCCAGTACTTC. Translating gives CASSDETSGSTQYF.

The chain carries TRBV5-6 and TRBJ2-5; 8 bases are shared with TRBD1. Germline values: CDR1 SGHDT, CDR2 YYEEEE. The CDR3 is 14 amino acids. V shed 9 bases, J shed 4 bases, and the junction held 11 bases outside the gene matches. CDR3 sequence: CANKSRGPGETQYF. Here the CDR3 DNA reads TGTGCCAACAAATCCAGGGGGCCGGGAGAGACCCAGTACTTC.

This chain connects TRBV6-6 to TRBJ2-2, with D perhaps matching TRBD2 (5 bases). Trimming pared 6 bases from V and 4 bases from J, leaving 15 bases between. CDR3 length: 15 residues. Germline loops: CDR1 MNHNY, CDR2 SVGAGI (reference sequence). The CDR3 spells CASSRPGGPTGELFF. The CDR3 coding sequence is TGTGCCAGCAGCCGCCCTGGAGGACCCACCGGGGAGCTGTTTTTT.

The chain recombines TRBV4-1 with TRBJ1-1; 8 bases fit TRBD1. The CDR3 has 17 residues. V dropped 0 bases and J dropped 2; count of bases not matched to a gene: 8. CDR1 MGHRA and CDR2 YSYEKL come from the germline V gene. CDR3 nucleotides: TGCGCCAGCAGCCAAGAGGTGAGGACAGGGCCAAACACTGAAGCTTTCTTT. This gives the protein CASSQEVRTGPNTEAFF.

This chain links TRBV6-5 with TRBJ1-1; D is ambiguous. The germline CDR1 and CDR2 sequences are MNHEY and SVGAGI. The CDR3 has 15 residues. Trimming took 6 bases from V and 2 from J, leaving 16 bases between them. The CDR3 bases are TGTGCCAGCAGCCGCCTAGGACTGAGAAACACTGAAGCTTTCTTT. This codes for CASSRLGLRNTEAFF.

The gene calls are TRBV28 and TRBJ2-7; TRBD2 might be the D (6 bases). The CDR3 consists of 15 residues. Trimming pared 6 bases from V and 4 bases from J, leaving 19 bases between. Germline assignment: CDR1 MDHEN and CDR2 SYDVKM. The CDR3: CASSVPGLRKYEQYF. In DNA form, the CDR3 reads TGTGCCAGCAGCGTACCCGGACTAAGGAAGTACGAGCAGTACTTC.

J is TRBJ2-2 and V is TRBV7-2, with 8 bases aligning to TRBD2. The CDR3 sequence is 17 residues long. Germline values: CDR1 SGHTA, CDR2 FQGNSA. The J segment lost 5 bases and the V segment lost 5 bases, leaving 13 bases of the junction unmatched. The CDR3 here is CASSPHPGLGVTGELFF. The CDR3 DNA follows: TGTGCCAGCAGCCCCCATCCGGGACTAGGGGTGACCGGGGAGCTGTTTTTT.

The gene calls are TRBV2 and TRBJ1-5; no clear D gene. Trimming pared 5 bases from V and 5 bases from J, leaving 7 bases between. CDR1 and CDR2 (germline): SNHLY, FYNNEI. The CDR3 spans 12 residues. CDR3 sequence (DNA): TGTGCCAGCAGTTATTCCGATCAGCCCCAGCATTTT. It translates to CASSYSDQPQHF.

J is TRBJ2-1 and V is TRBV6-5; 10 bases agree with TRBD2. This CDR3 region has 15 residues. V dropped 6 bases and J dropped 3; count of bases not matched to a gene: 5. The germline CDR1 and CDR2 sequences are MNHEY and SVGAGI. This CDR3 reads CASRPGTSDYNEQFF. The CDR3 DNA reads TGTGCCAGCAGACCCGGGACTAGCGACTACAATGAGCAGTTCTTC.